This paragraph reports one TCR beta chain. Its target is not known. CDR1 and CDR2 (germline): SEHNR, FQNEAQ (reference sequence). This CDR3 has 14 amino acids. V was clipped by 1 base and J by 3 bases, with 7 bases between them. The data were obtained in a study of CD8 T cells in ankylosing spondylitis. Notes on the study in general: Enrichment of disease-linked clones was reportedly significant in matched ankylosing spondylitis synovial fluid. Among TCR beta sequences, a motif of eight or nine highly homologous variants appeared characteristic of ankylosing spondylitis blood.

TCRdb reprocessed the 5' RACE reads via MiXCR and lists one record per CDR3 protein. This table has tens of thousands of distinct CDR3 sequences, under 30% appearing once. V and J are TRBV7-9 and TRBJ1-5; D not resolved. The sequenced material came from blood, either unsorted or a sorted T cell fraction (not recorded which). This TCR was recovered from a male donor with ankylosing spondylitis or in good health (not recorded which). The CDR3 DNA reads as TGTGCCAGCAGCTTAGACACGTCCAATCAGCCCCAGCATTTT. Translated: CASSLDTSNQPQHF.